Here is one TCR beta chain with its context. Compared with germline, one end of the junction differs, possibly owing to a read error. Germline V lookup: CDR1 LGHNA, CDR2 YNFKEQ. The CDR3 extends over 15 amino acids. Co-extraction yielded RNA and DNA from about 20-30 mg of unsorted bulk tissue. The data were obtained in a study of tumor-infiltrating lymphocytes in primary liver carcinoma. A primer matching the constant region was used to make TCR beta cDNA from approximately 500 ng of total RNA. Nested multiplex PCR, run for three rounds with slightly modified ARM-PCR, yielded TCR beta libraries. The opening two PCR rounds, about 11 cycles each, paired TRBV1-TRBV30 forward primers with a C-beta reverse primer. TCRdb reanalysed the multiplex PCR reads using MiXCR and keeps one entry per CDR3 protein. The sample includes around 80,000 distinct CDR3 sequences, 60% to 75% of them seen just once.

The sequenced sample was liver tumor tissue from sampling region 1. Stated subset: tumor region T1, superior pole. The rearrangement uses TRBV4-2 and TRBJ1-5, with D possibly being TRBD1 (6 bases). This clonotype was obtained from a man aged 35-49 years with primary liver carcinoma and hepatitis B virus infection. CDR3 coding DNA: TGTACCAGCAGCCCTGGAGGGGGTGACAATCAACCCCAGCATTTT. As protein: CTSSPGGGDNQPQHF.